These 5 T cell receptor beta chains came from one sample sequenced in a study of T-cell reconstitution after alpha-beta-depleted transplantation in children. Researchers prepared the TCRbeta library using unique molecular identifiers, the study reports. TCRdb processed the PCR reads anew with MiXCR; each CDR3 protein has one entry. The table lists about 220,000 distinct CDR3 sequences, around a sixth of them singletons, with roughly two fifths in the top ten. The specimen was PBMCs, mostly from graft donor cells, collected 360 days after TCRalphabeta/CD19-depleted stem cell transplant. The receptors originated from a male patient aged 2-9 years who had a stem cell transplant for acute lymphoblastic leukemia, so the T cells may come from the graft donor.

In its sample, this clonotype was seen a few times. The chain is built from TRBV6-2 or TRBV6-3 and TRBJ1-2, with TRBD1 matching over 7 bases. Germline V gene data show CDR1 as MNHEY and CDR2 as SVGEGT. This CDR3 is built from 16 residues. Trimming cost V 2 bases and J 2 bases; bases outside gene matches: 8. The CDR3 region has the DNA TGTGCCAGCAGTTACAGTTCGGACAGGCCCAACTATGGCTACACCTTC. Its translation: CASSYSSDRPNYGYTF.

CDR3 sequence (DNA): TGTGCCAGCCTTAGTGGGAACACTGAAGCTTTCTTT. Amino acids: CASLSGNTEAFF. The chain joins TRBV6-2 or TRBV6-3 to TRBJ1-1; D is uncertain. The CDR3 is made up of 12 amino acids. Germline V gives CDR1 MNHEY, CDR2 SVGEGT. V was cut by 8 bases and J by 1 base, with 8 bases left in between.

This clonotype appeared a few times. The chain couples TRBV11-3 to TRBJ2-1; D not resolved. Germline CDR1 reads SGHNT; CDR2 reads YENEEA. The V end lost 5 bases, the J end lost 5 bases, and 7 bases lay between the germline ends. The CDR3 sequence is 12 residues long. The CDR3 coding sequence is TGTGCCAGCAGCCGAGTAGACAATGAGCAGTTCTTC. It yields the protein CASSRVDNEQFF.

The J gene is TRBJ1-6, the V gene TRBV2; the D is unclear. V lost 2 bases and J 12 bases, leaving 11 bases between the germline ends. CDR1 is SNHLY and CDR2 is FYNNEI in the germline V gene. The CDR3 consists of 13 residues. The CDR3 bases are TGTGCCAGCAGTGAAAGGGTCACTGGACCCCTCCACTTT. This gives the protein CASSERVTGPLHF.

In this sample, this clonotype turned up a few times. The gene calls are TRBV5-1 and TRBJ2-5; perhaps TRBD2 as D (7 bases). The CDR3 has 14 amino acids. Germline-derived CDR1 and CDR2 are SGHRS and YFSETQ. The V end lost 4 bases, the J end lost 5 bases, and 15 bases lay between the germline ends. This chain's CDR3 is CASSEPGGGETQYF. The CDR3 nucleotides are TGCGCCAGCAGCGAGCCGGGGGGCGGCGAGACCCAGTACTTC.